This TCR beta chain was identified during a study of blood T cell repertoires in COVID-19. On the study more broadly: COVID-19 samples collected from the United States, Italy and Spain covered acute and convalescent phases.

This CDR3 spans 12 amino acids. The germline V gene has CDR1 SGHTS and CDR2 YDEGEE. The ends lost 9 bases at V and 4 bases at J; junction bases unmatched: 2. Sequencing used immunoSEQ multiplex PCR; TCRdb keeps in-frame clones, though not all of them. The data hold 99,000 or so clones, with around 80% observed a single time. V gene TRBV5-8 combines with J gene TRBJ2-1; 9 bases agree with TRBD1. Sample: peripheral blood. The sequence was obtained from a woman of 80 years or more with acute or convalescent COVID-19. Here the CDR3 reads CATGTGYNEQFF. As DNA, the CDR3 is TGTGCCACCGGGACAGGGTACAATGAGCAGTTCTTC.